The next 5 T cell receptor beta chains were all read from a single sample in a study of CD8+CD57+ T cells in acquired aplastic anemia. Profiles of TCR beta VDJ and CDR3 were generated from a genomic DNA template. TCRdb ran MiXCR on the reads and lists one entry per CDR3 protein. The table has over 150,000 distinct CDR3 sequences, approximately 52% seen once; the top ten hold approximately 12%. All sequencing subjects had displayed CD8+CD57+ cell expansion on flow cytometry. The sample comprised sorted CD4+, CD8+, or CD8+CD57+ T cells (not recorded which) from PBMCs. Receptors were obtained from a human donor with aplastic anemia.

There are a few counts of this clonotype. The V call is TRBV27, the J call TRBJ1-6, with D possibly being TRBD1 (5 bases). Germline V lookup: CDR1 MNHEY, CDR2 SMNVEV (reference sequence). The CDR3 spans 15 residues. V dropped 1 base and J dropped 9 bases, with 13 bases sitting between them. This chain's CDR3 is CASSLFRVLSSPLHF. CDR3 sequence (DNA): TGTGCCAGCAGTTTATTCAGGGTGCTGTCTTCACCCCTCCACTTT.

The V gene is TRBV4-3, the J gene TRBJ2-5, with D perhaps TRBD2 (6 bases). The CDR3 is 13 amino acids. Germline V CDR1 and CDR2: LGHNA, YSLEER. V was pared by 2 bases and J by 8 bases, with 12 bases between. The CDR3 DNA reads as TGCGCCAGCAGCCAAAATCGTGGGACTACCCAGTACTTC. Its protein is CASSQNRGTTQYF.

The count of this clonotype is one. This rearrangement joins TRBV14 to TRBJ2-1; 8 bases agree with TRBD2. Germline CDR1 SGHDN, CDR2 FVKESK. V dropped 4 bases and J dropped 10; count of bases not matched to a gene: 12. CDR3 size: 15 residues. The CDR3 loop reads CASSRGGLDYGEQFF. For the CDR3, the DNA is TGTGCCAGCAGCCGCGGGGGACTAGATTACGGCGAGCAGTTCTTC. The full variable domain, rest sourced from reference TRBV14 and TRBJ2-1, is EAGVTQFPSHSVIEKGQTVTLRCDPISGHDNLYWYRRVMGKEIKFLLHFVKESKQDESGMPNNRFLAERTGGTYSTLKVQPAELEDSGVYFCASSRGGLDYGEQFFGPGTRLTVL.

The gene calls are TRBV2 and TRBJ2-1; TRBD1 agrees at 10 bases. The CDR3 runs 18 residues. V lost 0 bases, J lost 8 bases, and 13 bases stayed unmatched. Germline CDR1 and CDR2: SNHLY and FYNNEI. The DNA for the CDR3 is TGTGCCAGCAGTGAAGCCCCGGGACAGGGGAGGTATTACGATGAGCAGTTCTTC. As protein: CASSEAPGQGRYYDEQFF.

J is TRBJ1-5 and V is TRBV10-1, with no clear D. This CDR3 is 14 amino acids long. Germline V gene sequence: CDR1 WNHNN, CDR2 SYGVQD (reference sequence). V was clipped by 0 bases and J by 4 bases, with 7 bases between them. This chain's CDR3 is CASSESPGNQPQHF. As DNA, the CDR3 is TGCGCCAGCAGTGAGTCGCCCGGGAATCAGCCCCAGCATTTT.